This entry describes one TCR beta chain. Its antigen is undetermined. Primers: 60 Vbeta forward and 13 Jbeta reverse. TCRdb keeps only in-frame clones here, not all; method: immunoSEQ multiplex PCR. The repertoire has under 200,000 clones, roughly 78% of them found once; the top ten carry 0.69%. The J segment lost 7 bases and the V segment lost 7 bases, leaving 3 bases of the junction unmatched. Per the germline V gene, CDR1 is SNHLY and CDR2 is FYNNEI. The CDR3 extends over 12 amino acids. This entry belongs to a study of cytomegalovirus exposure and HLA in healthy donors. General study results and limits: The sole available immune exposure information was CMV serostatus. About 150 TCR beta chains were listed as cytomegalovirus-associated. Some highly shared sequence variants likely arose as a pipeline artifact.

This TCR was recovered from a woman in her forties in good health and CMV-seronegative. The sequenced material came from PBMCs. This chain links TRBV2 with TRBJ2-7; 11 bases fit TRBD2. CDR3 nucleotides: TGTGCCAGCATACTAGCGGGGGATGAGCAGTACTTC. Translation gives CASILAGDEQYF.